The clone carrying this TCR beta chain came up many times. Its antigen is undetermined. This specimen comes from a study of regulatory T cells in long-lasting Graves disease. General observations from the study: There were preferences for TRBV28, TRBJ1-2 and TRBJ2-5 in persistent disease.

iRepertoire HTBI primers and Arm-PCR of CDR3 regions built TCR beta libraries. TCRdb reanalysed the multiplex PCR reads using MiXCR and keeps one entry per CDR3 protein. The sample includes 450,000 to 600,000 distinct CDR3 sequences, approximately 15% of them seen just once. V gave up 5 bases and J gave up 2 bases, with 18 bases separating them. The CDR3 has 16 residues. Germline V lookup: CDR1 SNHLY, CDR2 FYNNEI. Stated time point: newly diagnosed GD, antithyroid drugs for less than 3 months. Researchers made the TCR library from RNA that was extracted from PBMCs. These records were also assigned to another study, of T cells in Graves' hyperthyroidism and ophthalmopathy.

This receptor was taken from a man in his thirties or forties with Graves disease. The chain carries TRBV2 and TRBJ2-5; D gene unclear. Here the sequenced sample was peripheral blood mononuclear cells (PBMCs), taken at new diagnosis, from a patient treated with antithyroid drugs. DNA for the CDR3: TGTGCCAGCAGTACATCCCAGACGGCTTTGCAAGAGACCCAGTACTTC. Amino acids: CASSTSQTALQETQYF.